Listed below are T cell receptor beta chains from one sample, sequenced in a study of OX40 agonist ivuxolimab in advanced cancers. Repertoires were generated with immunoSEQ multiplex PCR, while TCRdb's copy carries only in-frame clones and drops some. The sample records approximately 100,000 clones, less than 95% being singletons. The specimen comprised CD4+ or CD8+ T cells sorted from blood, sampled in a trial of the OX40 agonist ivuxolimab. These receptors came from an adult with an advanced solid tumor such as melanoma, head and neck, liver or kidney cancer. Both conserved end residues are part of each CDR3. D genes are given only for firm matches. Expanded clones are given a class, and other clones once, few, many or no size at all.

cdr3_aa cdr3_nt clone_size v_call d_call j_call
CASSLGAEDEKLFF TGTGCCAGCAGCTTGGGCGCCGAGGATGAAAAACTGTTTTTT - TRBV5-4 - TRBJ1-4
CASSELQGKYF TGTGCCAGCAGTGAACTTCAGGGAAAGTACTTC few TRBV6-1 - TRBJ2-7
CASRAPGLFDHGYTF TGTGCCAGCAGGGCTCCGGGCCTATTCGACCATGGCTACACCTTC - TRBV6-5 - TRBJ1-2
CASSETSGTNIQYF TGTGCCAGCAGTGAGACTAGCGGAACAAACATTCAGTACTTC once TRBV2 TRBD2 TRBJ2-4
CATSRANRGSYNEQFF TGTGCCACCAGCAGAGCGAACAGGGGATCCTACAATGAGCAGTTCTTC - TRBV15 TRBD1 TRBJ2-1
CASSPTGAVGNTIYF TGTGCCAGCAGCCCGACAGGGGCAGTGGGAAACACCATATATTTT - TRBV6-5 TRBD1 TRBJ1-3
CASSLSGRDSYTLSYNEQFF TGTGCCAGCAGTTTATCCGGGAGGGACAGTTATACCCTCTCCTACAATGAGCAGTTCTTC - TRBV27 - TRBJ2-1
CASSPTGSSGNTIYF TGTGCCAGCAGCCCCACAGGTTCTTCTGGAAACACCATATATTTT - TRBV28 - TRBJ1-3
CASSVAYNEQFF TGTGCCAGCAGCGTAGCCTACAATGAGCAGTTCTTC - TRBV9 - TRBJ2-1
CASGKGLKNSPLHF TGTGCCAGCGGAAAAGGACTGAAAAATTCACCCCTCCACTTT - TRBV27 - TRBJ1-6
CAWSTGRGNSPLHF TGTGCCTGGAGTACAGGGAGGGGAAATTCACCCCTCCACTTT - TRBV30 - TRBJ1-6
CASSHAQGPFSYEQYF TGTGCCAGCAGCCATGCACAGGGACCCTTCTCCTACGAGCAGTACTTC - TRBV14 - TRBJ2-7
CASSVRNEQFF TGTGCCAGTAGTGTTCGTAACGAGCAGTTCTTC - TRBV19 - TRBJ2-1
CASSLDGTSGNTGELFF TGTGCCAGCAGTTTGGACGGGACTAGCGGGAACACCGGGGAGCTGTTTTTT - TRBV27 TRBD2 TRBJ2-2
CASSTKTSGSSYEQYF TGTGCCAGCAGCACCAAGACTAGCGGGAGCTCCTACGAGCAGTACTTC once TRBV21-1 - TRBJ2-7
CASSPSTDQPQHF TGTGCCAGCAGCCCCTCCACGGATCAGCCCCAGCATTTT few TRBV11-3 - TRBJ1-5
CASSYGYRAQETQYF TGTGCCAGCAGCTATGGCTACAGGGCACAAGAGACCCAGTACTTC - TRBV7-8 - TRBJ2-5
CANTPGEQFF TGTGCCAACACTCCCGGCGAGCAGTTCTTC - TRBV13 - TRBJ2-1
CASSFSGDTDTQYF TGTGCCAGCAGCTTTTCTGGGGACACAGATACGCAGTATTTT - TRBV5-6 - TRBJ2-3
CASSTRTSGNTIYF TGTGCCAGTAGTACTCGAACCTCTGGAAACACCATATATTTT - TRBV19 - TRBJ1-3
CASSLGLAGEINEQFF TGTGCCAGCAGCTTGGGACTAGCGGGAGAAATAAATGAGCAGTTCTTC - TRBV5-4 TRBD2 TRBJ2-1
CASSWERQAEAFF TGCGCCAGCAGCTGGGAAAGACAGGCTGAAGCTTTCTTT - TRBV5-1 - TRBJ1-1
CATSRGVAGTYEQYF TGTGCCACCAGCAGAGGGGTAGCGGGGACCTACGAGCAGTACTTC - TRBV15 TRBD2 TRBJ2-7
CASSLVRGYEQYF TGTGCCAGCAGCTTAGTGCGGGGGTACGAGCAGTACTTC - TRBV7-9 TRBD2 TRBJ2-7
CASSQVDYQPYTDTQYF TGCGCCAGCAGCCAAGTTGACTACCAACCATACACAGATACGCAGTATTTT - TRBV4-1 - TRBJ2-3
CASSFAGTGRRQYF TGTGCCAGCAGTTTCGCCGGGACAGGGCGTAGGCAGTACTTC - TRBV6-6 TRBD1 TRBJ2-7
CASSLGNTEAFF TGTGCCAGCTCACTAGGGAACACTGAAGCTTTCTTT - TRBV18 - TRBJ1-1
CASSPRTGLNTGELFF TGTGCCAGCTCACCACGGACAGGACTTAACACCGGGGAGCTGTTTTTT few TRBV18 TRBD1 TRBJ2-2
CASSQTQRHFSGNTIYF TGCGCCAGCAGCCAAACCCAACGACACTTCTCTGGAAACACCATATATTTT - TRBV4-1 - TRBJ1-3
CAISGLSETLGELFF TGTGCCATCAGTGGTCTTTCTGAAACGTTAGGGGAGCTGTTTTTT once TRBV10-3 - TRBJ2-2
CASRRTGAISGAFF TGTGCCAGCAGGCGAACGGGGGCGATATCGGGAGCTTTCTTT once TRBV27 - TRBJ1-1
CAWSKQQGREQYF TGTGCCTGGAGTAAACAACAGGGGCGCGAGCAGTACTTC - TRBV30 TRBD1 TRBJ2-7